The sequence of this TCR beta chain was determined in a study of cytomegalovirus exposure and HLA in healthy donors. Study results and caveats: Among the most significant clusters, several appeared linked to common viral pathogens in a later analysis. As was reported, the classifier diagnosed cytomegalovirus status with high specificity and sensitivity.

Comments on this clone: What it binds is unknown.

CDR3 length equals 15 residues. Germline CDR1 reads PRHDT; CDR2 reads FYEKMQ (reference sequence). Trimming left V 1 base short and J 4 bases short, with 11 bases between. Primers: 60 Vbeta forward and 13 Jbeta reverse. The protocol was immunoSEQ multiplex PCR, while the TCRdb copy is restricted to in-frame clones and leaves out a portion. The repertoire holds about 140,000 clones, with around 77% as singletons. The sequence was obtained from a man aged 18 to 30 in good health and CMV-seronegative. What was sequenced was PBMCs. The rearrangement links TRBV13 to TRBJ1-3, with D uncertain. The CDR3 nucleotides are TGTGCCAGCAGCTTAGCCCTTGGCCCCGGAAACACCATATATTTT. Translating it yields CASSLALGPGNTIYF. Full variable domain (outside the CDR3, taken from reference TRBV13 and TRBJ1-3): AAGVIQSPRHLIKEKRETATLKCYPIPRHDTVYWYQQGPGQDPQFLISFYEKMQSDKGSIPDRFSAQQFSDYHSELNMSSLELGDSALYFCASSLALGPGNTIYFGEGSWLTVV.